A selection of T cell receptor beta chains follows, all from one sample in a study of control samples from healthy donors and cancer patients. The protocol was immunoSEQ multiplex PCR, while the TCRdb copy is restricted to in-frame clones and leaves out a portion. Of 130,000 or so clones in the sample, 92% were seen once. Source material: blood. These receptors were collected from a woman aged 50 to 65 in good health. Each CDR3 is given with its conserved first and last residue. D genes are given only for firm matches. Not every row has a clone size; where given, it reads once, few, many or a size class.

TGTGCCAGCAGTTCCCTAACGCCCGGGGAGCTGTTTTTT | CASSSLTPGELFF | NA | TRBJ2-2 | NA | TRBV12-3/TRBV12-4
TGTGCCATCGGACAACAGGGGCTGGGCTACACCTTC | CAIGQQGLGYTF | TRBD1 | TRBJ1-2 | NA | TRBV6-6
TGTGCCAGCAGCTCCGGGGGGGCTGGCACCGGGGAGCTGTTTTTT | CASSSGGAGTGELFF | TRBD2 | TRBJ2-2 | NA | TRBV7-2
TGTGCCAGCAGCGTCCCCAGGGGTTTTGGCTACACCTTC | CASSVPRGFGYTF | NA | TRBJ1-2 | once | TRBV28
TGTGCCAGCTCACCACTGAAGGGGTCGCTAGCGGGAGGACCCTTATCCGACACAGATACGCAGTATTTT | CASSPLKGSLAGGPLSDTDTQYF | TRBD2 | TRBJ2-3 | NA | TRBV18
TGTGCCAGCAGTATGGGAAACACCATATATTTT | CASSMGNTIYF | NA | TRBJ1-3 | NA | TRBV28
TGTGCCAGCTCAGGACAGGGTGTTGGCTACACCTTC | CASSGQGVGYTF | TRBD1 | TRBJ1-2 | NA | TRBV18
TGTGCCAGCACCGGGACTAGCCCCTTATTCAATGAGCAGTTCTTC | CASTGTSPLFNEQFF | TRBD2 | TRBJ2-1 | NA | TRBV2
TGCAGCGTTGCGTTCGGGACGTATGGCTACACCTTC | CSVAFGTYGYTF | NA | TRBJ1-2 | NA | TRBV29-1
TGTGCCATTTCGGGGGGTGGAGATACGCAGTATTTT | CAISGGGDTQYF | TRBD2 | TRBJ2-3 | NA | TRBV6-6
TGTGCCAGCACCTCTTGGAGCACAGATACGCAGTATTTT | CASTSWSTDTQYF | NA | TRBJ2-3 | NA | TRBV12-3/TRBV12-4
TGCGCCAGCAGCGGGGGCGGGGGGAAAAACATTCAGTACTTC | CASSGGGGKNIQYF | TRBD2 | TRBJ2-4 | NA | TRBV5-1
TGTGCCAGCAGTTACCTGCTTCGTAGGGGTAATTCACCCCTCCACTTT | CASSYLLRRGNSPLHF | NA | TRBJ1-6 | NA | TRBV6-5
TGTGCCACCAGCAGAGATCCAGGGACTAGCGGAACCAAAAACATTCAGTACTTC | CATSRDPGTSGTKNIQYF | TRBD2 | TRBJ2-4 | NA | TRBV15
TGTGCCAGTAGGGGTGACCCCCTCCAAACGGACAGGGGGAGACATAATTCACCCCTCCACTTT | CASRGDPLQTDRGRHNSPLHF | TRBD1 | TRBJ1-6 | NA | TRBV19
TGTGCCAGTAGTAAGGGGAAGTGGTCTGGAAACACCATATATTTT | CASSKGKWSGNTIYF | NA | TRBJ1-3 | NA | TRBV19
TGTGCCAGCAGCTTAGACAGGCCTAGCACAGATACGCAGTATTTT | CASSLDRPSTDTQYF | NA | TRBJ2-3 | NA | TRBV7-2
TGTGCCACCAAAGACAGGGGGCGATCCTACGAGCAGTACTTC | CATKDRGRSYEQYF | TRBD1 | TRBJ2-7 | once | TRBV28
TGTGCCAGTATCCCGAGTCACGCCTTTAACTATGGCTACACCTTC | CASIPSHAFNYGYTF | NA | TRBJ1-2 | NA | TRBV19
TGTGCCAGCAGTGACACTTGGGACTCTTCCTACGAGCAGTACTTC | CASSDTWDSSYEQYF | NA | TRBJ2-7 | once | TRBV6-1
TGTGCCAGCAGTTACTTCCCTCCATCGCCAGCAACTAATGAAAAACTGTTTTTT | CASSYFPPSPATNEKLFF | NA | TRBJ1-4 | NA | TRBV6-2/TRBV6-3
TGTGCCTGGAGTCGAAGCGGGGGGGCCTACGAGCAGTACTTC | CAWSRSGGAYEQYF | TRBD2 | TRBJ2-7 | NA | TRBV30
TGTGCCTGGAGTGGGAAACGGGACGCTATTAAGGTCACCATATATTTT | CAWSGKRDAIKVTIYF | NA | TRBJ1-3 | NA | TRBV30
TGTGCCAGCAGGCGGGGGGGGAAGGCATCAACTAATGAAAAACTGTTTTTT | CASRRGGKASTNEKLFF | NA | TRBJ1-4 | NA | TRBV6-4
TGTGCCAGCTCACCAACCAAAGGGGGACTAGAGACGGAGACCCAGTACTTC | CASSPTKGGLETETQYF | TRBD2 | TRBJ2-5 | NA | TRBV18
TGTGCCAGCAGCCAAGTTCCGGTTGCGGTTGATCGGCATTCGGGCCCAAGATTGCATCAGCCCCAGCATTTT | CASSQVPVAVDRHSGPRLHQPQHF | NA | TRBJ1-5 | NA | TRBV14
TGTGCCAGCAGCCAAGCAGGGGGCTACGAGACCCAGTACTTC | CASSQAGGYETQYF | TRBD1 | TRBJ2-5 | NA | TRBV3-1/TRBV3-2
TGTGCCAGCAGCGTGGGACAGGGGGTCACTGAAGCTTTCTTT | CASSVGQGVTEAFF | TRBD1 | TRBJ1-1 | NA | TRBV5-4
TGTGCCAGCAGCCTGGTAGTGGGGGGGAGCACAGATACGCAGTATTTT | CASSLVVGGSTDTQYF | TRBD2 | TRBJ2-3 | NA | TRBV3-1/TRBV3-2
TGCGCCAGCAGCATAGACATTAACACTGAAGCTTTCTTT | CASSIDINTEAFF | NA | TRBJ1-1 | NA | TRBV5-1
TGTGCCAGCACTCCGGGGCAGGGGTTAGGAAAGGGGTATGGCTACACCTTC | CASTPGQGLGKGYGYTF | NA | TRBJ1-2 | NA | TRBV3-1/TRBV3-2
TGTGCCTGGATCCCCCCCGGGGGGAGGAGGTTCGAGCAGTACTTC | CAWIPPGGRRFEQYF | TRBD2 | TRBJ2-7 | NA | TRBV30
TGTGCCAGCAGAGGACAGGGCCTAGCCAAAAACATTCAGTACTTC | CASRGQGLAKNIQYF | TRBD1 | TRBJ2-4 | NA | TRBV2
TGTGCCAGCCCTGTAGGGACAGTGAACACTGAAGCTTTCTTT | CASPVGTVNTEAFF | NA | TRBJ1-1 | NA | TRBV21-1
TGTGCCAGCAGCCCAGTCCAGGGCGGGAGCTACGAGCAGTACTTC | CASSPVQGGSYEQYF | TRBD2 | TRBJ2-7 | NA | TRBV3-1/TRBV3-2
TGTGCCAGCTCCAACCAGGGGGAGGACTATGGCTACACCTTC | CASSNQGEDYGYTF | TRBD1 | TRBJ1-2 | NA | TRBV18
TGTGCCAGCAGTGAAGCGGGGAATTCACCCCTCCACTTT | CASSEAGNSPLHF | NA | TRBJ1-6 | NA | TRBV6-1
TGTGCCAGCAGCGTAGGCCAGAGCTCCTACAATGAGCAGTTCTTC | CASSVGQSSYNEQFF | NA | TRBJ2-1 | once | TRBV9
TGTGCCAGCAGTTACTCCGGGGCAACGAACACTGAAGCTTTCTTT | CASSYSGATNTEAFF | NA | TRBJ1-1 | NA | TRBV6-5
TGTGCCAGCAGCCAAGATTTAAACAGCCACACTGAAGCTTTCTTT | CASSQDLNSHTEAFF | NA | TRBJ1-1 | NA | TRBV4-2
TGTGCCAGCAGCTTAGAGTCGCTACAGGGGGCTGATGGCTACACCTTC | CASSLESLQGADGYTF | TRBD1 | TRBJ1-2 | NA | TRBV7-2
TGCGCCAGCAGCTTGGGGGCCCAGGTCTCTTGGATAGAGACCCAGTACTTC | CASSLGAQVSWIETQYF | NA | TRBJ2-5 | few | TRBV5-1
TGTGCCAGCAGCTTCCCGACAGTGGGGAACACTGAAGCTTTCTTT | CASSFPTVGNTEAFF | NA | TRBJ1-1 | NA | TRBV13
TGTGCCAGTAGTATAGAGGGGGGGCGACGGACTGAAGCTTTCTTT | CASSIEGGRRTEAFF | NA | TRBJ1-1 | NA | TRBV19
TGTGCCAGCAGTGTCTCGGGTCACACAGATACGCAGTATTTT | CASSVSGHTDTQYF | NA | TRBJ2-3 | NA | TRBV6-4
TGCGCCAGCGGGCTCAGGGGCAATCAGCCCCAGCATTTT | CASGLRGNQPQHF | NA | TRBJ1-5 | NA | TRBV23-1
TGCGCCAGCAGCCAAACAACACAGGAGGGGAGCTCCTATAATTCACCCCTCCACTTT | CASSQTTQEGSSYNSPLHF | NA | TRBJ1-6 | NA | TRBV4-1
TGCGCCAGCAGCTTCGGGGTTTCCTACGAGCAGTACTTC | CASSFGVSYEQYF | NA | TRBJ2-7 | few | TRBV5-1
TGTGCCAGCAGCATACAGGGCCCGGGAAACACCATATATTTT | CASSIQGPGNTIYF | NA | TRBJ1-3 | NA | TRBV11-3
TGCGCCAGCAGCCAATACCGGAGCGGGGGAACAGATACGCAGTATTTT | CASSQYRSGGTDTQYF | TRBD2 | TRBJ2-3 | once | TRBV5-1
TGTGCCAGCAGTTTTCTTTTTTACGGCAAAGCTTTCTTT | CASSFLFYGKAFF | NA | TRBJ1-1 | NA | TRBV6-5